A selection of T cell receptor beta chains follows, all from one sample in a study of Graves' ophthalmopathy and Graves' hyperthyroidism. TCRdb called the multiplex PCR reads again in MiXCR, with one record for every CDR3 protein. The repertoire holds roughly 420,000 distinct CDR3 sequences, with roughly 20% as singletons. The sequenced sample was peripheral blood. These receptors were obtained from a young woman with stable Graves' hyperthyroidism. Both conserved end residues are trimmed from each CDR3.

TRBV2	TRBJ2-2	ASRITSGRAGELF
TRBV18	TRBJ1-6	ASSPGANSPLH
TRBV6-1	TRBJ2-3	ASSRVGDTQY
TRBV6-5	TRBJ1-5	ASIWTAGSNQPQH
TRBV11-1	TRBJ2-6	ASSLPPRSHSGANVLT
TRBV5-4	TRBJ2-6	ASSPGQGGVLT
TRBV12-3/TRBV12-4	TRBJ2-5	ASSDTGVRETQY
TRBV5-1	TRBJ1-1	ASSRKGGDTEAF
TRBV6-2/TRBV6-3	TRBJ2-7	ASAWARYEQY
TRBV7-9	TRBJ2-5	ASSLIPRLKETQY
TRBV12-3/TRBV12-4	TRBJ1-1	ASSLPMNTEAF
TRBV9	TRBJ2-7	ASSVGGQPYYEQY
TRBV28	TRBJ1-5	ASSLVEGLKGNQPQH
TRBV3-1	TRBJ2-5	ASSQDPSGRQETQY
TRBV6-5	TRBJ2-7	ASSSRDTRIYEQY
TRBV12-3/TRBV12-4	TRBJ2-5	ASSDNRDGETQY
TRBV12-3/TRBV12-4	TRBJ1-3	ASNNFGELFGNTIY
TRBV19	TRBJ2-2	ASSIPTGELF
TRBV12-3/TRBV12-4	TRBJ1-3	ASSRGTLGNTIY
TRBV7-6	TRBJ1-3	ASSSGPLSGNTIY
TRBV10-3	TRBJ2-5	AISESRVGGETQY
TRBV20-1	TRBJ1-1	SANSGSTEAF
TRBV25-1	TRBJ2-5	ASSGVGYQETQY
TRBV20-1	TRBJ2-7	SVPGTSGLSSYEQY
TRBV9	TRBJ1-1	ASSVGNALNTEAF
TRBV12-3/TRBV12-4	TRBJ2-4	ASTQRGGIQY
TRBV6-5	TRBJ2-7	ASSTSWDYEQY
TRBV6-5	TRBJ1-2	ASGGGYGYT
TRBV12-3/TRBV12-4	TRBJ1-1	ASSLLRATGLKTEAF
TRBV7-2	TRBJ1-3	ASRSTGGKDTIY
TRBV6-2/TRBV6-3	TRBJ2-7	ASARTTYEQY
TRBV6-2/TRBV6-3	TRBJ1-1	ASSYMTGVTEAF
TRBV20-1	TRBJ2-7	SAKKPGQGGEQY
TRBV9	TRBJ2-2	ASSVDGRTANTGELF
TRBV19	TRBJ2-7	ASSNDRNSYEQY
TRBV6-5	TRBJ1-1	AYRQGLNTEAF
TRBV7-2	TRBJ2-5	ASSLVGRASN
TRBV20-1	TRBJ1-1	SAQGDVGNTEAF
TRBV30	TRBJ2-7	AWCGTGREQY
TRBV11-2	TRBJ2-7	ASSLLPGLAGGRSEQY
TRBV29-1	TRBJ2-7	SVEGGAYEQY
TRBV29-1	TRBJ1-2	SVPGTGDHRSYGYT
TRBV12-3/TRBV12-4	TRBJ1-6	ASSLAPGAGSPLH
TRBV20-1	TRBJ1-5	SASSQFSNQPQH
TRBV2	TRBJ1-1	ASSTDRVNTEAF
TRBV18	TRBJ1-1	ASSPVNTRGTEAF
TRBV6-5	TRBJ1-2	ASSYSGTGVAGYT
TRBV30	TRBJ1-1	AWKMGASTEAF
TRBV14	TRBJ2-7	ASSQDLTREQY
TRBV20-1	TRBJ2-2	SARSGYHGELF
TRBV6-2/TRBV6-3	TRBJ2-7	ASSYRDSSYERY